This T cell receptor beta chain stems from a study of chemoradiotherapy in HPV16-positive cancers (dated by TCRdb to between 2022 and 2023). Broadly, across the study: Candidate HPV-specific T-cell clones and common TCR motifs were defined by functional T-cell assays performed on cells from two HPV16-positive patients. The study asked whether T-cell immunity against the HPV oncoproteins E6 and E7 changes during chemoradiotherapy and whether it affects survival. Next, the candidate HPV-specific TCRs and motifs were followed in TCR repertoires from 80 to 90 patients with HPV-related cancers. Paper-wide results and their limitations: Expansion of candidate HPV-specific clones and E7-related TCR motifs was observed in the tumor microenvironment during treatment, whereas no such expansion was observed for non-HPV-specific T cells. The functional definition of HPV-specific T cells came from only a couple of HPV16-positive patients, and the survival association was reported for HPV16-positive patients. In HPV16-positive patients, expansion of HPV-responsive T cells during chemoradiotherapy was found to be associated with improved recurrence-free survival.

Repertoires were sampled repeatedly over the course of chemoradiotherapy so that clonal expansion in the tumor microenvironment could be followed. This clone was found a few times. No antigen is known for it. One base away there is no much larger clone; base qualities are not given. CDR1 and CDR2, looked up from the germline V gene, are SGHAT and FQNNGV. From its cysteine to its phenylalanine, the CDR3 spans 14 amino acids. Just CDR3 DNA is preserved here, 42 bases in frame from base 1. The junction shows trimming of 5 bases on V and 4 bases on J, and the gene matches do not reach 5 bases of it. Library preparation employed the immunoSEQ multiplex PCR assay. Held by TCRdb, this immuneACCESS table contains in-frame sequences only and omits some clones. Under half of the omission traces to an unresolved V gene where checked; the cause of the rest is unknown. The sample table records about 68,000 clones; around nine tenths of these occur just once. The ten largest clones represent 4.2% of the sample.

The sequences come from blood, collected from a patient who underwent chemoradiotherapy. The chain is encoded by TRBV11-2 joined to TRBJ2-1, with 7 junctional bases fitting TRBD2. The origin of this receptor is a human donor with HPV-associated anogenital cancer. Read as DNA, the sequence is TGTGCCAGCAGCACCAGCGGGATATACAATGAGCAGTTCTTC. This codes for CASSTSGIYNEQFF.